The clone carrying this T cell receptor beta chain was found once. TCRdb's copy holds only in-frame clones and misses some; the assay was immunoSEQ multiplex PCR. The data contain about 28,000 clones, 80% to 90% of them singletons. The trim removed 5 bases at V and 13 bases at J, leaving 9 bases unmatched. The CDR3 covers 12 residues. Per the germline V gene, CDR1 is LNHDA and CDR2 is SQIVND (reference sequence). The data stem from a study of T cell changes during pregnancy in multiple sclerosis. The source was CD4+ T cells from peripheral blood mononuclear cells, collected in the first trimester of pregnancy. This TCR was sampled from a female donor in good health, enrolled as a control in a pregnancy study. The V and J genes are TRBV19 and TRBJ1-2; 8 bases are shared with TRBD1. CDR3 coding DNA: TGTGCCAGTAGTCAAAATGGACAGGGTTTCACCTTC. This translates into CASSQNGQGFTF. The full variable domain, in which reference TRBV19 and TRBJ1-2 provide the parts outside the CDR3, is DGGITQSPKYLFRKEGQNVTLSCEQNLNHDAMYWYRQDPGQGLRLIYYSQIVNDFQKGDIAEGYSVSREKKESFPLTVTSAQKNPTAFYLCASSQNGQGFTFGSGTRLTVV.